This T cell receptor (beta chain) is drawn from a study of cytomegalovirus exposure and HLA in healthy donors. Across the whole study: There were about 85 million unique TCRs (from HLA-typed donors) in an early data release.

On this clone: The antigen remains unidentified.

Whole-study findings and limits: The later analysis indicated that the majority of CMV-associated TCR beta chains appeared HLA-restricted.

13 Jbeta primers and 60 Vbeta primers were used for the PCR. Produced via immunoSEQ multiplex PCR; TCRdb's table is partial and in-frame only. Of 250,000 to 350,000 clones detected, about 80% appear once; the ten largest clones hold about 0.3%. Those who donated were healthy bone marrow donors. Each donor was nominally healthy when sampled (though unrecorded immune exposures were likely). Germline V gene data show CDR1 as MNHNY and CDR2 as SVGAGI (reference sequence). The CDR3 extends over 15 amino acids. The V gene end was trimmed by 3 bases and the J gene end by 9 bases; junction bases not matched to a gene: 11.

The sample taken for sequencing was PBMCs. The rearrangement joins TRBV6-6 to TRBJ2-1; 7 bases align to TRBD2. The clonotype was recovered from a girl aged 2 to 10 in good health and CMV-seronegative. CDR3 DNA: TGTGCCAGCAGTTATCCGTACGGGGGGTTCGGTGAGCAGTTCTTC. Encoded protein: CASSYPYGGFGEQFF.